The rows below give T cell receptor beta chains drawn from one sample of a study of T cell repertoires in cytomegalovirus infection. Each CDR3 protein gets one entry after TCRdb re-called the reads with MiXCR. The data contain about 250,000 distinct CDR3 sequences, about 17% of them seen just once; the ten biggest clones take up about half. The sample comprised CD8+ T cells from PBMCs. The receptors originated from a human donor in good health (CMV status not recorded). Some clones in this sample may be carry-over from other donors' samples. The CDR3 runs from the conserved cysteine through the conserved F or W. D genes are given only for firm matches.

TRBD2 TRBJ2-2 TRBV5-6 CASSISGGNGDTGELFF
NA TRBJ2-1 TRBV4-1 CASSQDRGRMGEQFF
TRBD2 TRBJ2-7 TRBV7-9 CASSSTSGDPSYEQYF
NA TRBJ2-4 TRBV4-1 CASSQVMGDGPAKNIQYF
NA TRBJ2-5 TRBV7-9 CASSPQRPKQETQYF
TRBD1 TRBJ2-1 TRBV11-2 CASSLVAQGAYNEQFF
NA TRBJ2-1 TRBV4-3 CASSQDDAYNEQFF
NA TRBJ1-4 TRBV7-9 CASSPPPLRGMDEKLFF
NA TRBJ1-1 TRBV13 CASSPAGGDTEAFF
NA TRBJ1-2 TRBV29-1 CSVVGVMDYGYTF
NA TRBJ2-3 TRBV7-6 CASSPGALDTQYF
NA TRBJ2-1 TRBV10-3 CAISEGTSLAVGENEQFF
NA TRBJ1-1 TRBV2 CASSLITEAFF
NA TRBJ2-1 TRBV7-9 CASSLAGGPQPSYNEQFF
NA TRBJ1-1 TRBV7-6 CASSAVKGWNTEAFF
TRBD2 TRBJ2-1 TRBV20-1 CSARDKSGNNEQFF
NA TRBJ2-2 TRBV6-1 CASSEIGELFF
NA TRBJ1-1 TRBV7-9 CASSNPGGMNTEAFF
NA TRBJ1-2 TRBV29-1 CSVFSPSGSGYTF
TRBD2 TRBJ2-7 TRBV7-2 CASSMAGTSGGAYEQYF
NA TRBJ1-6 TRBV6-6 CASSSEAVSYNSPLHF
TRBD1 TRBJ1-5 TRBV28 CASTIPPGQGFHQPQHF
NA TRBJ1-1 TRBV6-1 CASSEAILNTEAFF
NA TRBJ2-2 TRBV24-1 CATSDLGRENTGELFF
NA TRBJ2-6 TRBV5-5 CASSLDGEPSSGANVLTF
NA TRBJ2-6 TRBV7-2 CASSFWSTSSGANVLTF
NA TRBJ2-1 TRBV10-2 CASSPPTADNEQFF
NA TRBJ1-5 TRBV7-8 CASRLGGGNQPQHF
NA TRBJ1-1 TRBV7-4 CASTPSRAGATFNLNTEAFF
NA TRBJ2-5 TRBV28 CATHKDRFETQYF
TRBD2 TRBJ2-3 TRBV6-5 CASRVGGGADTQYF
NA TRBJ2-7 TRBV7-9 CASSLIGASYEQYF
TRBD2 TRBJ2-1 TRBV7-6 CASSLVLAADEKFF
TRBD1 TRBJ1-2 TRBV27 CASSLLQGAQGYTF
NA TRBJ2-7 TRBV7-9 CASSSARGDYEQYF
TRBD2 TRBJ2-3 TRBV2 CASSGANGLASTDTQYF
NA TRBJ1-2 TRBV10-3 CAISESTANYGYTF
NA TRBJ2-1 TRBV6-4 CASSVGTEPYNEQFF
NA TRBJ2-3 TRBV29-1 CSARSERNTQYF
NA TRBJ1-1 TRBV11-2 CASSLDLRKRKAEAFF
NA TRBJ1-6 TRBV11-2 CASSFGQGSPLHF
TRBD2 TRBJ2-3 TRBV4-1 CASSQGAGVPTDTQYF
NA TRBJ1-2 TRBV12-3/TRBV12-4 CASSPLDNYGYTF
NA TRBJ1-2 TRBV28 CASSLKGWGYGYTF
NA TRBJ1-4 TRBV4-1 CASSQDISTNEKLFF
NA TRBJ2-6 TRBV7-2 CASSLRDSGANVLTF
NA TRBJ1-2 TRBV7-6 CASSSPDRRDGYTF
NA TRBJ2-7 TRBV2 CASSVLPESYEQYF
NA TRBJ2-5 TRBV7-2 CASYPGGPAGGKETQYF
NA TRBJ1-5 TRBV28 CASSFPPFSWTEGNQPQHF